The 32 T cell receptor beta chains below were found in one sample sequenced in a study of T cell changes during pregnancy in multiple sclerosis (dated by TCRdb to 2018 to 2020). Libraries were built with the immunoSEQ multiplex PCR assay. TCRdb carries this immuneACCESS record with in-frame sequences only. Its versions omit some clonotypes, under half of them owing to an unresolved V gene in the studies checked, with the rest unexplained. In all, the sample holds under 40,000 clones, and just over 90% of those were seen once. Over 8.5% of the sample belongs to the ten largest clones. The sample was CD8+ T cells from peripheral blood mononuclear cells, taken before pregnancy. These TCRs come from a female donor with multiple sclerosis, enrolled in a pregnancy study.

This rearrangement joins TRBV19 to TRBJ2-7, with TRBD2 matching 8 bases. V was clipped by 4 bases and J by 4 bases; unmatched bases: 12. The germline CDR1 and CDR2 sequences are LNHDA and SQIVND (reference sequence). The CDR3 length is 16 residues. The CDR3 DNA follows: TGTGCCAGTAGTACCTTTAGCGGGATACTGCCTTACGAGCAGTACTTC. As protein: CASSTFSGILPYEQYF.

The chain couples TRBV7-9 to TRBJ1-1; TRBD1 matches 10 bases. Unmatched junction bases numbered 0, after V lost 4 bases and J lost 4 bases. The CDR3 consists of 13 residues. The V gene's germline CDR1 is SEHNR and CDR2 FQNEAQ (reference sequence). The CDR3 region is CASSWDRGTEAFF. CDR3 bases: TGTGCCAGCAGCTGGGACAGGGGCACTGAAGCTTTCTTT.

The chain carries TRBV27 and TRBJ1-4; a possible D gene is TRBD1 (6 bases). The CDR3 runs to 20 residues. Trimming removed 10 bases at V and 4 bases at J, with 34 bases between. Germline loops: CDR1 MNHEY, CDR2 SMNVEV (reference sequence). CDR3 nucleotide sequence: TGTGCCACTGGGGCCCGACAGGCCACCGAAGAGGGGTCTTATAATGAAAAACTGTTTTTT. As protein: CATGARQATEEGSYNEKLFF.

V is TRBV27 and J is TRBJ2-7; 11 nucleotides align to TRBD2. The CDR3 loop spans 15 amino acids. J gave up 7 bases and V 6 bases, and 11 bases lay outside the gene matches. CDR1 and CDR2 from the germline V gene are MNHEY and SMNVEV (reference sequence). In DNA, the CDR3 is TGTGCCAGCAGAGTAACGACTAGCGGGATGGGGGAGCAGTACTTC. This sequence encodes CASRVTTSGMGEQYF.

The chain links TRBV28 to TRBJ2-7; possible D gene TRBD1, 6 bases. V lost 2 bases, J lost 2 bases, and 10 bases lay in between. CDR1 MDHEN and CDR2 SYDVKM come from the germline V gene. The CDR3 runs to 14 residues. The CDR3 loop reads CASSLGRGPYEQYF. CDR3 DNA sequence: TGTGCCAGCAGTTTAGGCAGGGGACCCTACGAGCAGTACTTC.

In this sample, this clone turned up once. The rearrangement uses TRBV7-9 and TRBJ1-6; D is perhaps TRBD1 (6 bases). In germline, CDR1 is SEHNR, CDR2 FQNEAQ (reference sequence). This CDR3 comprises 14 residues. The V end was cut by 3 bases, the J end by 9 bases, with 12 bases between. This CDR3 reads CASSFEGGSSPLHF. CDR3 in DNA: TGTGCCAGCAGCTTTGAGGGGGGGAGTTCACCCCTCCACTTT.

This clone was counted once. The chain employs TRBV5-6 and TRBJ2-7, with D possibly matching TRBD2 (5 bases). CDR3 length: 14 amino acids. Germline V gives CDR1 SGHDT, CDR2 YYEEEE. Trimming stripped 2 bases from V and 2 bases from J, with 11 bases between. CDR3 in amino acids: CASSLRGDPYEQYF. The CDR3 DNA is TGTGCCAGCAGCTTACGGGGTGACCCCTACGAGCAGTACTTC. The full variable domain, rest sourced from reference TRBV5-6 and TRBJ2-7, is DAGVTQSPTHLIKTRGQQVTLRCSPKSGHDTVSWYQQALGQGPQFIFQYYEEEERQRGNFPDRFSGHQFPNYSSELNVNALLLGDSALYLCASSLRGDPYEQYFGPGTRLTVT.

The J gene is TRBJ2-2, the V gene TRBV7-9; TRBD1 matches 12 bases. V shed 6 bases and J 4 bases; nucleotides not matched to a gene: 3. The CDR3 extends over 15 amino acids. Germline loops: CDR1 SEHNR, CDR2 FQNEAQ (reference sequence). CDR3 bases: TGTGCCAGCAGGTGGGGACAGGGGGCCACCGGGGAGCTGTTTTTT. This translates into CASRWGQGATGELFF. The full variable domain, completed using reference TRBV7-9 and TRBJ2-2, is DTGVSQNPRHKITKRGQNVTFRCDPISEHNRLYWYRQTLGQGPEFLTYFQNEAQLEKSRLLSDRFSAERPKGSFSTLEIQRTEQGDSAMYLCASRWGQGATGELFFGEGSRLTVL.

V gene TRBV7-4 combines with J gene TRBJ2-1; 11 bases match TRBD2. Germline V gives CDR1 SGHVT, CDR2 SQSDAQ. The CDR3 is 15 amino acids. The ends lost 4 bases at V and 4 bases at J; junction bases unmatched: 3. CDR3 in amino acids: CASSWGLAVYNEQFF. CDR3 in DNA: TGTGCCAGCAGCTGGGGACTAGCGGTATACAATGAGCAGTTCTTC.

The J gene is TRBJ1-1, the V gene TRBV6-5; D is unclear. Germline V lookup: CDR1 MNHEY, CDR2 SVGAGI. V lost 3 bases, J lost 1 base, and 9 bases lay in between. The CDR3 extends over 14 amino acids. CDR3 in DNA: TGTGCCAGCAGTTATTCCCGACAGAACACTGAAGCTTTCTTT. Translation gives CASSYSRQNTEAFF.

The chain couples TRBV6-6 to TRBJ2-1; TRBD1 aligns across 7 bases. Germline V gene sequence: CDR1 MNHNY, CDR2 SVGAGI (reference sequence). Trimming removed 10 bases from V and 8 bases from J; junction bases left unmatched: 11. There are 13 residues in the CDR3. The CDR3 loop is CATTATGWDEQFF. CDR3 bases: TGTGCCACCACCGCGACAGGGTGGGATGAGCAGTTCTTC.

This clone came up a few times. Written as DNA, the CDR3 is TGTGCCAGTAGTATCGGACTAGGGAATCCCTTTTACAATGAGCAGTTCTTC. Amino acid sequence: CASSIGLGNPFYNEQFF. The V and J genes are TRBV19 and TRBJ2-1, with 7 bases matching TRBD2. Losses at the gene ends were 3 bases for V and 4 bases for J; bases not matched to a gene: 12. The CDR3 is made up of 17 amino acids. Germline CDR1 is LNHDA and CDR2 is SQIVND (reference sequence).

The chain combines TRBV7-3 with TRBJ1-1; tentatively, D is TRBD1 (5 bases). The V end lost 3 bases, the J end lost 4 bases, and 15 bases lay between the germline ends. Per germline, CDR1 SGHTA and CDR2 FQGTGA. This CDR3 has 15 amino acids. The CDR3 region is CASSFLGGVSTEAFF. The CDR3, as DNA: TGTGCCAGCAGCTTCTTGGGAGGGGTTAGCACTGAAGCTTTCTTT.

The V call is TRBV6-1, the J call TRBJ1-2; D gene uncertain. The CDR3 covers 15 residues. With 1 base removed from V and 1 base from J, the gap between germline ends came to 10 bases. Germline CDR1 reads MNHNS; CDR2 reads SASEGT. The CDR3 loop is CASSEGYRINYGYTF. The DNA for the CDR3 is TGTGCCAGCAGTGAAGGTTACAGAATTAACTATGGCTACACCTTC.

This clone is a singleton in its sample. The V gene is TRBV5-1, the J gene TRBJ2-3; no firm D call. V lost 4 bases and J lost 0, with 15 bases in between. This CDR3 comprises 16 residues. The V gene's germline CDR1 is SGHRS and CDR2 YFSETQ. The CDR3 region is CASSPLGGGSTDTQYF. The CDR3 coding sequence is TGCGCCAGCAGCCCTCTTGGTGGCGGAAGCACAGATACGCAGTATTTT.

J is TRBJ2-3 and V is TRBV5-1; D possibly corresponds to TRBD2 (7 bases). V lost 0 bases and J lost 2, with 13 bases in between. The germline V gene has CDR1 SGHRS and CDR2 YFSETQ. The CDR3 sequence is 16 residues long. Here the CDR3 reads CASSLGRGADTDTQYF. CDR3 sequence (DNA): TGCGCCAGCAGCTTGGGACGGGGGGCAGACACAGATACGCAGTATTTT.

The chain carries TRBV29-1 and TRBJ1-3; D unresolved. Germline V gene sequence: CDR1 SQVTM, CDR2 ANQGSEA. Between the trimmed V and J ends, which lost 2 bases and 0 bases, there was a span of 11 bases. The CDR3 consists of 15 residues. The CDR3 spells CSVERRHTSGNTIYF. In nucleotides, the CDR3 is TGCAGCGTTGAAAGGCGACATACCTCTGGAAACACCATATATTTT.

The CDR3 DNA reads as TGTGCCAGCTCACCTCCCCAGCGGGGACTCTACGAGCAGTACTTC. Translation gives CASSPPQRGLYEQYF. V and J are TRBV18 and TRBJ2-7; the match to TRBD2 covers 7 bases. CDR1 is KGHSH and CDR2 is LQKENI in the germline V gene. Trimming at V came to 3 bases and at J to 3 bases, leaving 8 bases not matched to a gene. The CDR3 has 15 amino acids.

The count of this clone is one. The chain links TRBV5-5 to TRBJ1-1; D is possibly TRBD1 (5 bases). Deletions cut 2 bases from V and 3 bases from J, with 11 bases between. Germline assignment: CDR1 SGHKS and CDR2 YYEKEE (reference sequence). CDR3 length equals 14 residues. The CDR3: CASSLDSDYTEAFF. The CDR3 DNA is TGTGCCAGCAGCTTAGACAGTGACTACACTGAAGCTTTCTTT.

The chain couples TRBV7-2 to TRBJ2-5; 7 bases fit TRBD2. The CDR3 is made up of 18 amino acids. Germline V gene lookup returns CDR1 SGHTA and CDR2 FQGNSA. V lost 2 bases to trimming and J lost 2 bases; unmatched junction nucleotides: 14. In DNA, the CDR3 is TGTGCCAGCAGCTTACAGGTCGACTGGGAGGGGCAACAAGAGACCCAGTACTTC. Its protein product is CASSLQVDWEGQQETQYF.

In nucleotides, the CDR3 is TGTGCCATCAGTGAGGGGAGACAGGGGTCCGGGGAGCTGTTTTTT. It translates to CAISEGRQGSGELFF. V gene TRBV10-3 combines with J gene TRBJ2-2; 8 positions agree with TRBD1. The V gene's germline CDR1 is ENHRY and CDR2 SYGVKD. Losses at the gene ends were 2 bases for V and 6 bases for J; bases not matched to a gene: 5. The CDR3 spans 15 residues.

V gene TRBV27 combines with J gene TRBJ2-7; D may be TRBD2 (6 bases). The length of the CDR3 is 15 residues. Trimming took off 0 bases at V and 2 bases at J, with 11 bases between the two ends. Germline loops: CDR1 MNHEY, CDR2 SMNVEV (reference sequence). Written as DNA, the CDR3 is TGTGCCAGCAGTTTATCATCAGGAGGGGCCTACGAGCAGTACTTC. Protein product: CASSLSSGGAYEQYF.

The rearrangement joins TRBV7-9 to TRBJ1-4; D is uncertain. This CDR3 comprises 12 residues. The V and J ends lost 3 bases and 8 bases respectively, with 7 bases between them. Germline V gene lookup returns CDR1 SEHNR and CDR2 FQNEAQ (reference sequence). The CDR3 nucleotides read TGTGCCAGCAGCTTCCATTCCGAAAAACTGTTTTTT. Its translation: CASSFHSEKLFF.

The rearrangement links TRBV11-3 to TRBJ1-5, with no clear D. Germline CDR1 and CDR2: SGHNT and YENEEA. Trimming shortened V by 2 bases and J by 0 bases, and 14 bases separated the two germline ends. This CDR3 is built from 17 residues. The CDR3 reads CASSLLRVFYSNQPQHF. CDR3 DNA: TGTGCCAGCAGCTTACTGCGAGTTTTTTATAGCAATCAGCCCCAGCATTTT.

This clone showed up just a few times. This same CDR3 is encoded by further DNA sequences in the sample. The rearrangement joins TRBV29-1 to TRBJ2-7; unclear D gene. The CDR3 totals 12 residues. Germline V gives CDR1 SQVTM, CDR2 ANQGSEA. Trimming cost V 2 bases and J 3 bases, with 8 bases left between them. The CDR3 is CSVELADYEQYF. The CDR3 region has the DNA TGCAGCGTTGAATTGGCAGACTACGAGCAGTACTTC.

The J gene is TRBJ1-5, the V gene TRBV5-6; 8 positions match TRBD1. Germline CDR1 SGHDT, CDR2 YYEEEE. The trim removed 4 bases at V and 3 bases at J, leaving 9 bases unmatched. This CDR3 spans 16 amino acids. CDR3 sequence (DNA): TGTGCCAGCAGCAAGATGGGACAGGCGATCAATCAGCCCCAGCATTTT. Translating it yields CASSKMGQAINQPQHF. Full variable domain (remainder filled in from reference TRBV5-6 and TRBJ1-5): DAGVTQSPTHLIKTRGQQVTLRCSPKSGHDTVSWYQQALGQGPQFIFQYYEEEERQRGNFPDRFSGHQFPNYSSELNVNALLLGDSALYLCASSKMGQAINQPQHFGDGTRLSIL.

The V call is TRBV7-9, the J call TRBJ2-1, with 10 bases aligning to TRBD1. J gave up 2 bases and V 2 bases, and 3 bases lay outside the gene matches. There are 16 residues in the CDR3. The germline V gene encodes CDR1 SEHNR and CDR2 FQNEAQ (reference sequence). DNA for the CDR3: TGTGCCAGCAGCTTATATGGGACAGGGGCCTACAATGAGCAGTTCTTC. Its translation: CASSLYGTGAYNEQFF.

The chain links TRBV13 to TRBJ2-5, with 9 bases that match TRBD2. This CDR3 has 16 residues. Germline assignment: CDR1 PRHDT and CDR2 FYEKMQ (reference sequence). J was trimmed by 1 base and V by 4 bases; bases with no gene match: 7. The CDR3 reads CASSSSPTSGQETQYF. The CDR3 DNA is TGTGCCAGCAGCTCCTCCCCGACTAGCGGCCAAGAGACCCAGTACTTC.

J is TRBJ2-1 and V is TRBV29-1; TRBD2 aligns across 10 bases. V was clipped by 7 bases and J by 9 bases; unmatched bases: 15. Germline V gene sequence: CDR1 SQVTM, CDR2 ANQGSEA. This CDR3 contains 15 residues. The CDR3 spells CSGGGGAGGRGEQFF. The CDR3 DNA is TGCAGCGGTGGGGGGGGAGCGGGAGGGCGCGGTGAGCAGTTCTTC.

V and J are TRBV5-1 and TRBJ1-1; D call uncertain. V was shortened by 2 bases and J by 1 base, with 6 bases between the two germline ends. The CDR3 contains 13 residues. Germline V lookup: CDR1 SGHRS, CDR2 YFSETQ. The CDR3 DNA sequence: TGCGCCAGCAGCTTAGCGGAGAACACTGAAGCTTTCTTT. Its protein is CASSLAENTEAFF. Full variable domain (rest looked up from reference TRBV5-1 and TRBJ1-1): KAGVTQTPRYLIKTRGQQVTLSCSPISGHRSVSWYQQTPGQGLQFLFEYFSETQRNKGNFPGRFSGRQFSNSRSEMNVSTLELGDSALYLCASSLAENTEAFFGQGTRLTVV.

The chain employs TRBV19 and TRBJ2-2; maybe TRBD2 (5 bases). The germline V gene has CDR1 LNHDA and CDR2 SQIVND (reference sequence). V dropped 6 bases and J dropped 6 bases, with 8 bases sitting between them. This CDR3 has 12 amino acids. The CDR3 here is CASSLGAGELFF. CDR3 coding DNA: TGTGCCAGTAGCCTGGGAGCCGGGGAGCTGTTTTTT. Full variable domain (missing parts from reference TRBV19 and TRBJ2-2): DGGITQSPKYLFRKEGQNVTLSCEQNLNHDAMYWYRQDPGQGLRLIYYSQIVNDFQKGDIAEGYSVSREKKESFPLTVTSAQKNPTAFYLCASSLGAGELFFGEGSRLTVL.

This chain uses TRBV27 with TRBJ1-5; D ambiguous. Trimming took 5 bases from V and 1 from J, leaving 9 bases between them. CDR1 and CDR2 (germline): MNHEY, SMNVEV (reference sequence). The CDR3 extends over 14 amino acids. The CDR3 spells CASSPRLSNQPQHF. CDR3 DNA: TGTGCCAGCAGTCCACGACTGAGCAATCAGCCCCAGCATTTT.